The entry below describes one T cell receptor beta chain. J lost 1 base, V lost 4 bases, and 10 bases had no gene match. The CDR3 loop spans 16 amino acids. Looked up from germline, CDR1 is SGHRS and CDR2 is YFSETQ. Version v3.0 of the immunoSEQ assay was performed at survey level. TCRdb's table, derived via immunoSEQ multiplex PCR, lists solely in-frame clones and lacks some. The profile shows 20,000 or so clones, around 81% of them singletons. The data are from a study of long-term antiretroviral therapy in people with HIV. The sample was unsorted PBMCs, taken at the start of antiretroviral therapy, before treatment. This receptor was identified in a woman aged 18-29 years with HIV. This chain connects TRBV5-1 to TRBJ1-1; 7 bases map to TRBD1. The CDR3 DNA follows: TGCGCCAGCAGCGGCCCCGACAGGGCCGAGAACACTGAAGCTTTCTTT. Translated, it gives CASSGPDRAENTEAFF.